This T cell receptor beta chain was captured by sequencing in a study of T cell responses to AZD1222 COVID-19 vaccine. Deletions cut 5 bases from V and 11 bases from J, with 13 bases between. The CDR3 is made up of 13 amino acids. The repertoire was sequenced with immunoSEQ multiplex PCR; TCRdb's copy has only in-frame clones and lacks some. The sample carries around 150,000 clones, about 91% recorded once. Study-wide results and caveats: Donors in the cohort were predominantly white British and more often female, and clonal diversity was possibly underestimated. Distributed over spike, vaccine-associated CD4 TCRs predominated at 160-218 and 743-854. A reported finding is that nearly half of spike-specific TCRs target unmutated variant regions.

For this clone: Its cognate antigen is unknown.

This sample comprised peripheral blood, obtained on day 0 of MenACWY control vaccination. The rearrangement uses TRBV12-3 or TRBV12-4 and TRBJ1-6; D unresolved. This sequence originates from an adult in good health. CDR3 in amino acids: CASSRTERTPLHF. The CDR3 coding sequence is TGTGCCAGCAGTCGGACGGAGCGAACACCCCTCCACTTT.